The 19 T cell receptor beta chains given below trace back to one sample, sequenced in a study of OX40 agonist ivuxolimab in advanced cancers. Assay: immunoSEQ multiplex PCR; the TCRdb copy retains only in-frame clones and omits some. This table holds 55,000 to 90,000 clones, 86% found once. The material sequenced was CD4+ or CD8+ T cells sorted from blood, taken in a trial of the OX40 agonist ivuxolimab. These receptor sequences come from an adult with an advanced solid tumor such as melanoma, head and neck, liver or kidney cancer.

This chain connects TRBV28 to TRBJ1-1; tentatively, D is TRBD1 (6 bases). Between the trimmed V and J ends, which lost 5 bases and 1 base, there was a span of 17 bases. The CDR3 spans 16 residues. Per the germline V gene, CDR1 is MDHEN and CDR2 is SYDVKM. CDR3 loop: CASSPSLGAPNTEAFF. As DNA, the CDR3 is TGTGCCAGCAGTCCCTCCCTGGGGGCCCCGAACACTGAAGCTTTCTTT.

V and J are TRBV7-3 and TRBJ1-6; D is perhaps TRBD1 (6 bases). Germline CDR1 SGHTA, CDR2 FQGTGA. V gave up 2 bases and J gave up 6 bases, with 8 bases separating them. The CDR3 covers 14 residues. CDR3 bases: TGTGCCAGCAGCTTAGGACAGATTAATTCACCCCTCCACTTT. Amino acid sequence: CASSLGQINSPLHF.

The gene calls are TRBV4-2 and TRBJ2-1; D is uncertain. Trimming left V 2 bases short and J 6 bases short, with 17 bases between. Per germline, CDR1 LGHNA and CDR2 YNFKEQ. The CDR3 runs 16 residues. The CDR3 DNA follows: TGTGCCAGCAGCCAACGGTCCGTGGGGTGGGGCAATGAGCAGTTCTTC. Translated, it gives CASSQRSVGWGNEQFF.

The CDR3 nucleotides read TGTGCCTGGAGGAAGGACAGGCAATACAATGAGCAGTTCTTC. Translated: CAWRKDRQYNEQFF. The genes are TRBV30 and TRBJ2-1; 7 nucleotides align to TRBD1. Germline CDR1 reads GTSNPN; CDR2 reads SVGIG (reference sequence). Unmatched junction bases numbered 6, after V lost 3 bases and J lost 4 bases. The CDR3 covers 14 residues.

Only one count was recorded for this clone. The V gene is TRBV2, the J gene TRBJ1-2; 7 bases match TRBD1. With 8 bases clipped from V and 4 bases from J, the junction kept 19 bases outside the gene matches. This CDR3 comprises 17 residues. Germline loops: CDR1 SNHLY, CDR2 FYNNEI. In DNA, the CDR3 is TGTGCCAGCCCAAAGATCCAGATCCGGACAGGAGTCTATGGCTACACCTTC. This codes for CASPKIQIRTGVYGYTF.

V gene TRBV7-6 combines with J gene TRBJ1-2; the match to TRBD1 covers 10 bases. Trimming removed 4 bases from V and 7 bases from J; junction bases left unmatched: 6. CDR3 length: 14 residues. Germline loops: CDR1 SGHVS, CDR2 FNYEAQ. Here the CDR3 reads CASSSQDRGGGYTF. Here the CDR3 DNA reads TGTGCCAGCAGCTCCCAGGACAGGGGGGGTGGCTACACCTTC.

This clone appeared a single time. The gene calls are TRBV5-1 and TRBJ1-6, with TRBD1 matching 11 bases. CDR3 length: 16 amino acids. Germline CDR1 is SGHRS and CDR2 is YFSETQ. V shed 7 bases and J 9 bases; nucleotides not matched to a gene: 12. The CDR3 bases are TGCGCCAGCGAGCTTGGGACAGGGGGGAGTCGTTCACCCCTCCACTTT. This codes for CASELGTGGSRSPLHF.

V gene TRBV12-5 combines with J gene TRBJ2-2; maybe TRBD2 (5 bases). Germline V gives CDR1 LGHNT, CDR2 FRNRAP. The CDR3 is 12 residues long. V was shortened by 5 bases and J by 5 bases, with 6 bases between the two germline ends. CDR3 region: CASGPGTGELFF. In DNA form, the CDR3 reads TGTGCTAGTGGTCCGGGGACCGGGGAGCTGTTTTTT.

In nucleotides, the CDR3 is TGTGCCAGCAGCGCCTACGGGACACCCCAAAACATTCAGTACTTC. As protein: CASSAYGTPQNIQYF. This chain uses TRBV9 with TRBJ2-4, with a weak D call TRBD1 (6 bases). Germline values: CDR1 SGDLS, CDR2 YYNGEE. V lost 3 bases to trimming and J lost 5 bases, with 15 bases between them. The CDR3 length is 15 residues.

In DNA, the CDR3 is TGTGCCAGCAGTAGAGCGTCGGTCCATGAGCAGTTCTTC. Translation: CASSRASVHEQFF. V and J are TRBV6-5 and TRBJ2-1; D gene unclear. Germline V gives CDR1 MNHEY, CDR2 SVGAGI. The V gene lost 5 bases and the J gene lost 8 bases, with 13 bases spanning the gap. There are 13 residues in the CDR3.

The chain employs TRBV5-6 and TRBJ2-3, with D perhaps matching TRBD1 or TRBD2 (6 bases each). Germline V CDR1 and CDR2: SGHDT, YYEEEE. The CDR3 contains 14 residues. Trimming took off 4 bases at V and 6 bases at J, with 15 bases between the two ends. CDR3 region: CASSKGGLRDTQYF. DNA of the CDR3: TGTGCCAGCAGCAAGGGGGGCCTTAGGGATACGCAGTATTTT.

In DNA, the CDR3 is TGTGCCAGCAGCCAAGATTCATGGGGGGGTAGCGGGGCAGATACGCAGTATTTT. Translated: CASSQDSWGGSGADTQYF. The gene calls are TRBV4-2 and TRBJ2-3, with 8 positions matching TRBD2. The CDR3 length is 18 residues. Losses at the gene ends were 0 bases for V and 4 bases for J; bases not matched to a gene: 12. Germline V gene lookup returns CDR1 LGHNA and CDR2 YNFKEQ.

The J gene is TRBJ1-1, the V gene TRBV14; D gene uncertain. The CDR3 loop spans 13 amino acids. Germline assignment: CDR1 SGHDN and CDR2 FVKESK. V dropped 5 bases and J dropped 1 base, with 8 bases sitting between them. CDR3 DNA sequence: TGTGCCAGCAGCTACAGCGAGAACACTGAAGCTTTCTTT. This translates into CASSYSENTEAFF.

The CDR3 here is CASSFGLAVDEQFF. The CDR3 DNA sequence: TGCGCCAGCAGCTTCGGACTAGCGGTGGATGAGCAGTTCTTC. The chain links TRBV5-1 to TRBJ2-1, with 10 nucleotides matching TRBD2. Germline CDR1 and CDR2: SGHRS and YFSETQ. The CDR3 runs 14 residues. The J segment lost 8 bases and the V segment lost 2 bases, leaving 4 bases of the junction unmatched.

The rearrangement joins TRBV9 to TRBJ2-5; D not resolved. V lost 0 bases and J 5 bases, leaving 11 bases between the germline ends. The CDR3 loop spans 14 amino acids. Germline CDR1 SGDLS, CDR2 YYNGEE. The CDR3 DNA sequence: TGTGCCAGCAGCGTAGGCCGCACGATCGAGACCCAGTACTTC. It is translated as CASSVGRTIETQYF.

V and J are TRBV10-3 and TRBJ1-5, with 10 bases identical to TRBD1. The CDR3 is 16 amino acids. Germline V gives CDR1 ENHRY, CDR2 SYGVKD. The junction had 5 bases not matched to a gene; V was cut back by 4 bases and J by 2 bases. Here the CDR3 DNA reads TGTGCCATCAGTGTGGGGACAGGGGATGGCAATCAGCCCCAGCATTTT. This translates into CAISVGTGDGNQPQHF.

This chain links TRBV29-1 with TRBJ2-2, with 8 bases fitting TRBD2. The CDR3 contains 15 residues. With 5 bases clipped from V and 0 bases from J, the junction kept 5 bases outside the gene matches. Germline V gene lookup returns CDR1 SQVTM and CDR2 ANQGSEA. The CDR3, as DNA: TGCAGCGTTCCGGGGGGGCCCACGAACACCGGGGAGCTGTTTTTT. Protein product: CSVPGGPTNTGELFF.

The V call is TRBV5-1, the J call TRBJ2-7; TRBD1 aligns across 7 bases. Germline trimming cut 0 bases from V and 3 bases from J; bases unmatched to any gene: 9. The CDR3 length is 16 residues. Germline assignment: CDR1 SGHRS and CDR2 YFSETQ. The CDR3, as DNA: TGCGCCAGCAGCTTGGCCTCCGGGACAGCTATCTACGAGCAGTACTTC. Translated: CASSLASGTAIYEQYF.

The chain combines TRBV7-2 with TRBJ2-2; D uncertain. CDR3 length: 13 residues. Per germline, CDR1 SGHTA and CDR2 FQGNSA. The ends were cut back, 4 bases at V and 7 bases at J, with 10 bases in the middle. The CDR3 sequence is CASSSQGFGELFF. CDR3 coding DNA: TGTGCCAGCAGCTCCCAAGGATTCGGGGAGCTGTTTTTT.